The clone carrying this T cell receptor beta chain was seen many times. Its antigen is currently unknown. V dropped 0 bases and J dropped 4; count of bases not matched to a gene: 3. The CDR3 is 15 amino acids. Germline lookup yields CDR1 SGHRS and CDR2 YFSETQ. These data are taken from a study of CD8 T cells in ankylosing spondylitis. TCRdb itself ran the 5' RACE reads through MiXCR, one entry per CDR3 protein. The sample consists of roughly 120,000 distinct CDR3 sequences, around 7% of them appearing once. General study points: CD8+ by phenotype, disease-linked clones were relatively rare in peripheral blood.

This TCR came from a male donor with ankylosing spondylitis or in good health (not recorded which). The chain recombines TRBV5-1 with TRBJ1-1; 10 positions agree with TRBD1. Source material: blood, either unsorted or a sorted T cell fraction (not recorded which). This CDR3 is CASSLGDRGLTEAFF. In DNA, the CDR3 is TGCGCCAGCAGCTTGGGAGACAGGGGGCTCACTGAAGCTTTCTTT.